This T cell receptor beta chain was recorded in a study of monozygotic twins with inflammatory bowel disease. On this clonotype itself: Its target is unknown.

Germline CDR1 reads DFQATT; CDR2 reads SNEGSKA (reference sequence). There are 14 residues in the CDR3. TCRdb re-called the 5' RACE reads and catalogs CDR3 proteins one per entry, DNA excluded. The sample table sets out about 300,000 distinct CDR3 sequences. Researchers collected 2.5 ml of blood per donor. The study's findings and limits: Especially with disease activity, IBD patients shared fewer clonotypes with others than healthy twins did. The data gave no support to a single strong IBD-associated signal or clonotype.

The sequence came from a human donor with ulcerative colitis or Crohn's disease, or a healthy co-twin of an affected twin (not recorded which). Specimen: blood. The genes are TRBV20-1 and TRBJ2-7; TCRdb picks TRBD2, but there is no DNA to check that call. This CDR3 reads CSASRGLLSYEQYF.